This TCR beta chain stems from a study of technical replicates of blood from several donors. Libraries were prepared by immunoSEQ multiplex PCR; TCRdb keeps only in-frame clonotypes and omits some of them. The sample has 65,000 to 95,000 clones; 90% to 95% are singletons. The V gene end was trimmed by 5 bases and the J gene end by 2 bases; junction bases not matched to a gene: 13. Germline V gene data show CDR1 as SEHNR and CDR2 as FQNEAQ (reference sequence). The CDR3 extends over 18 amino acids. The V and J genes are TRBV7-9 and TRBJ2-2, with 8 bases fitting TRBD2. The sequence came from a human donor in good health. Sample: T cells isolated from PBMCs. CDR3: CASSRRVGGGHNTGELFF. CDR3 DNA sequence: TGTGCCAGCAGCCGACGAGTTGGCGGGGGGCACAACACCGGGGAGCTGTTTTTT.